This T cell receptor beta chain was captured by sequencing in a study of CD4 T cells in relation to SARS-CoV-2 and coronaviruses. With regard to this clone: The antigen remains undetermined.

Trimming left V 5 bases short and J 2 bases short, with 16 bases between. The CDR3 length is 17 residues. Germline values: CDR1 SGHVS, CDR2 FQNEAQ. TCRdb's table, derived via immunoSEQ multiplex PCR, lists solely in-frame clones and lacks some. Of roughly 21,000 clones in the sample, roughly four fifths were seen once. CD4+ T cells from unexposed donors were obtained before the COVID-19 pandemic (2011-2018). Isolation of CD4+ T cells took place after around 11 days in culture. Sequencing was performed on CD4+ T cells from PBMCs, cultured in vitro. The sequence derives from a human donor in good health. This rearrangement joins TRBV7-8 to TRBJ2-6, with a weak D call TRBD1 (6 bases). CDR3 residues: CASSPPQGIAGANVLTF. CDR3 coding DNA: TGTGCCAGCAGCCCACCGCAGGGGATCGCTGGGGCCAACGTCCTGACTTTC.